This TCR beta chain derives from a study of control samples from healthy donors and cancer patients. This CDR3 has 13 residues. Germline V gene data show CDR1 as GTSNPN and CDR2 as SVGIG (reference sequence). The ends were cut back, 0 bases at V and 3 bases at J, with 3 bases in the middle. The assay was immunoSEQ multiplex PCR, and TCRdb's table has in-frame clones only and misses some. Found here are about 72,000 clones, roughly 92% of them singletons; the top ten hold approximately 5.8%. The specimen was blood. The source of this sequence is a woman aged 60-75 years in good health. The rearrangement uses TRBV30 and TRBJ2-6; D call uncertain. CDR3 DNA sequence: TGTGCCTGGAGTGTCGGTGGGGCCAACGTCCTGACTTTC. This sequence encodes CAWSVGGANVLTF. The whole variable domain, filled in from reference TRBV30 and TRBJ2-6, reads SQTIHQWPATLVQPVGSPLSLECTVEGTSNPNLYWYRQAAGRGLQLLFYSVGIGQISSEVPQNLSASRPQDRQFILSSKKLLLSDSGFYLCAWSVGGANVLTFGAGSRLTVL.